This TCR beta chain appears in the sequencing data of a study of regulatory T cells in long-lasting Graves disease. This CDR3 comprises 13 residues. The V end was cut by 4 bases, the J end by 4 bases, with 11 bases between. Germline V CDR1 and CDR2: SQVTM, ANQGSEA. Sample time point: newly diagnosed GD, antithyroid drugs for less than 3 months. Making the TCR library involved RNA that had been extracted from PBMCs. American Thyroid Association guidelines defined Graves' disease diagnosis. Patient provenance is recorded as an endocrinology department in Xi'an, China. Both iRepertoire HTBI primers and Arm-PCR of CDR3 regions were used to build the TCR beta libraries. Via MiXCR, TCRdb re-called the multiplex PCR reads, giving one row per CDR3 protein. The profile shows around 250,000 distinct CDR3 sequences, around 20% of them singletons. Comments on this clonotype: Its antigen is not identified.

Findings and caveats of the study: Repertoires from persistent disease leaned toward TRBV28, TRBJ1-2 and TRBJ2-5.

V and J are TRBV29-1 and TRBJ2-1, with D possibly matching TRBD2 (5 bases). The source is a female donor with Graves disease. The sequenced sample was peripheral blood mononuclear cells (PBMCs), obtained at new diagnosis, from a patient treated with antithyroid drugs. The CDR3 protein is CSVGGGLYNEQFF. The CDR3 DNA reads as TGCAGCGTTGGTGGAGGACTTTACAATGAGCAGTTCTTC.